These 5 T cell receptor beta chains came from one sample sequenced in a study of T cells in Graves' hyperthyroidism and ophthalmopathy (dated by TCRdb to between 2018 and 2021). Libraries came from multiplex PCR. The sequencer listed for this sample is Illumina HiSeq 2000. Amplification of TCR beta CDR3 regions was carried out from RNA transcripts. For the first round of RT-PCR on the TCR CDR3, the HTBI primer set was used together with the Qiagen OneStep RT-PCR kit. TCRdb cleaned the public reads at Q25 with fastp, built clones with MiXCR and kept in-frame beta chains. Identical CDR3 protein sequences are pooled into one entry, listed with their most common genes and DNA. The sample has over 700,000 distinct CDR3 sequences on record, 30% to 40% of them singletons. The leading ten clones occupy around 31% of the sample. The specimen was blood. Receptors originate from a woman between 40 and 50 years old with Graves' hyperthyroidism.

The chain is built from TRBV7-9 and TRBJ2-2; D not certain. Per germline, CDR1 SEHNR and CDR2 FQNEAQ (reference sequence). This CDR3 spans 14 amino acids. Deletions cut 4 bases from V and 7 bases from J, with 13 bases between. The CDR3 spells CASSSQEVVGELFF. The CDR3 DNA is TGTGCCAGCAGCTCCCAAGAGGTTGTCGGGGAGCTGTTTTTT.

This clonotype was seen repeatedly, ten times or more. V and J are TRBV2 and TRBJ1-1; 9 positions match TRBD1. V gave up 6 bases and J gave up 6 bases; unmatched junction bases: 8. The CDR3 has 14 amino acids. Germline V gene data show CDR1 as SNHLY and CDR2 as FYNNEI. This CDR3 reads CASSVGQGLSEAFF. The DNA for the CDR3 is TGTGCCAGCAGCGTAGGACAGGGGCTTTCTGAAGCTTTCTTT.

In its sample, this clonotype was seen a few times. This chain connects TRBV12-3 or TRBV12-4 to TRBJ2-5; the match to TRBD2 covers 10 bases. The V and J ends lost 5 bases and 2 bases, in that order; junction bases with no gene match: 5. The CDR3 has 15 amino acids. CDR3 residues: CASSLTSGKQETQYF. CDR3 nucleotides: TGTGCCAGCAGTCTTACTAGCGGGAAGCAAGAGACCCAGTACTTC.

This clonotype was counted a few times. The chain employs TRBV11-3 and TRBJ2-2, with D perhaps matching TRBD1 (6 bases). The CDR3 runs to 15 residues. Germline CDR1 and CDR2: SGHNT and YENEEA. V was trimmed by 7 bases and J by 6 bases, leaving 18 bases between them. CDR3: CASTKDRPAAGELFF. The CDR3 DNA follows: TGTGCCAGCACCAAGGACAGACCCGCGGCCGGGGAGCTGTTTTTT.

The chain employs TRBV29-1 and TRBJ2-1, with 10 bases fitting TRBD1. Germline lookup yields CDR1 SQVTM and CDR2 ANQGSEA. V dropped 3 bases and J dropped 8; count of bases not matched to a gene: 4. There are 13 residues in the CDR3. For the CDR3, the DNA is TGCAGCGTTGACGACAGGGGGCGGGATGAGCAGTTCTTC. Residues: CSVDDRGRDEQFF.